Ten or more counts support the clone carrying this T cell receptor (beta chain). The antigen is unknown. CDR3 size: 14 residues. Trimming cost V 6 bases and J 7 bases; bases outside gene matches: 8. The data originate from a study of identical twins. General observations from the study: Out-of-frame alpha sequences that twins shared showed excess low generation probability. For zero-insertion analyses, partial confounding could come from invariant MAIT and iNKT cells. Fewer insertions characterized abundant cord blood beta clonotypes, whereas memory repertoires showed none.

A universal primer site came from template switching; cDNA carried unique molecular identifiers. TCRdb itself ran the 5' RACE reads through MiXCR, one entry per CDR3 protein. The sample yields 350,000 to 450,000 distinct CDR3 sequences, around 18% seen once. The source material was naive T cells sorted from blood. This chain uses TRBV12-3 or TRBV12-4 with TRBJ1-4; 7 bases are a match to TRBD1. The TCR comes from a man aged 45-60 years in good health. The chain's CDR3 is CASSLGTVSEKLFF. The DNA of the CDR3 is TGTGCCAGCAGCCTTGGGACAGTATCTGAAAAACTGTTTTTT.